This T cell receptor (beta chain) was obtained from a study of shared T cell receptors in the human thymus (dated by TCRdb to the early 2020s). Looking at the study overall: The study examined how the human thymus generates shared, self-reactive T-cell receptor alpha chains.

With regard to this clone: Its antigen remains undetermined. No much larger clonotype is one base removed from it; base qualities were not supplied.

Library preparation employed the immunoSEQ multiplex PCR assay. Held by TCRdb, this immuneACCESS table contains in-frame sequences only and omits some clones. Under half of the omission traces to an unresolved V gene where checked; the cause of the rest is unknown. The sample includes about 380,000 clones, with approximately 95% observed a single time. 0.02% of the sample comes from the top ten. Trimming at the junction amounts to 1 base on V and 0 bases on J, and the germline ends lie 17 bases apart. The germline V gene (reference sequence) specifies MNHEY as CDR1 and SMNVEV as CDR2. The CDR3 measures 18 amino acids from cysteine to phenylalanine. CDR3 DNA is the only sequence kept; it has 54 bases, read in frame from the first base.

Here the chain combines TRBV27 and TRBJ2-3; no D gene is confidently identified. The sample was thymocytes. This receptor was identified in a human donor. The CDR3 loop reads CASSLLRPYASSTDTQYF. The DNA sequence is as follows: TGTGCCAGCAGTTTATTGAGGCCGTATGCCTCTAGCACAGATACGCAGTATTTT.